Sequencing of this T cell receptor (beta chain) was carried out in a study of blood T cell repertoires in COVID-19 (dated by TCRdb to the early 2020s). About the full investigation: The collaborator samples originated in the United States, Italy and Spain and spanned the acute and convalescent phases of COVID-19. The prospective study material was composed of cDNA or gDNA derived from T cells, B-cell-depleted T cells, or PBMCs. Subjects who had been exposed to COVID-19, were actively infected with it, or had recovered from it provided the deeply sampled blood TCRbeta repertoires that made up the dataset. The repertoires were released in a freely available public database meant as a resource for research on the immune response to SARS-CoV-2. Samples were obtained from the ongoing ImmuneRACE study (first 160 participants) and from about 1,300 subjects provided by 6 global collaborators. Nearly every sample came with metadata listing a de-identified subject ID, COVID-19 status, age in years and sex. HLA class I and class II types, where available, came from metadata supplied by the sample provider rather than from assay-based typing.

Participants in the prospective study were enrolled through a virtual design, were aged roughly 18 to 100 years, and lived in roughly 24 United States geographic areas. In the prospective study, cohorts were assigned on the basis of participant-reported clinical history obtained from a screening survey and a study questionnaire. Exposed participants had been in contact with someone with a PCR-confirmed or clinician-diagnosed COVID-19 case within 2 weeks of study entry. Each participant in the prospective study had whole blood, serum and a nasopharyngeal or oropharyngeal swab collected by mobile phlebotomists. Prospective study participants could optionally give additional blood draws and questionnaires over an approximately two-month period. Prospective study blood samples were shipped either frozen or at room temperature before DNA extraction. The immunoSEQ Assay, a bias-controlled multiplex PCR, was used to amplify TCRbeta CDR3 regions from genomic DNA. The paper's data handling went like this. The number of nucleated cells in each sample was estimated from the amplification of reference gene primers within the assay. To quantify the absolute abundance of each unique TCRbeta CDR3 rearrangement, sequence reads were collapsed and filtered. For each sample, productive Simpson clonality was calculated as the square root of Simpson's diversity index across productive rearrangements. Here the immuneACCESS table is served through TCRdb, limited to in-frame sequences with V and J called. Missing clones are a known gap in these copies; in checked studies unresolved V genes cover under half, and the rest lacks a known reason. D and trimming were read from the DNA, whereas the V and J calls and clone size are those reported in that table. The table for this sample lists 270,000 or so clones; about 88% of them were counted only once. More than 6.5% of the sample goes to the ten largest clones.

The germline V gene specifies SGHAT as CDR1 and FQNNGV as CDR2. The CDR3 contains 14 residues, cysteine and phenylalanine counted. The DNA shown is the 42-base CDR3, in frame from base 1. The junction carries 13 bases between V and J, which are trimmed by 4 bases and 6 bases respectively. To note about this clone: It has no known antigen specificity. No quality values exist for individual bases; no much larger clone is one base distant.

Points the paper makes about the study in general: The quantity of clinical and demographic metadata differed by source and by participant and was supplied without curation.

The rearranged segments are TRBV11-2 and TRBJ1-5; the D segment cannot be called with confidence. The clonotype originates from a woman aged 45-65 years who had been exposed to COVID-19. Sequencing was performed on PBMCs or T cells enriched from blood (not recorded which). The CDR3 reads CASSSRGVFQPQHF. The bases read TGTGCCAGCAGCTCACGTGGAGTATTTCAGCCCCAGCATTTT.